Following are 23 T cell receptor beta chains from one sample sequenced in a study of neurological immune-mediated disorders. TCRdb redid the calling of the 5' RACE reads with MiXCR, one entry per CDR3 protein. The sample lists over 11,000 distinct CDR3 sequences, 5.5% to 7% occurring once. The sample comprised CD8+ T cells from blood. The receptor set was obtained from a woman aged 40 to 55 in good health.

This clonotype came up many times. The chain is built from TRBV9 and TRBJ2-3, with no clear D. V was cut by 0 bases and J by 4 bases, with 3 bases left in between. The CDR3 totals 12 residues. Germline V gives CDR1 SGDLS, CDR2 YYNGEE. Here the CDR3 reads CASSVGADTQYF. In DNA, the CDR3 is TGTGCCAGCAGCGTAGGGGCAGATACGCAGTATTTT. The full variable domain, rest sourced from reference TRBV9 and TRBJ2-3, is DSGVTQTPKHLITATGQRVTLRCSPRSGDLSVYWYQQSLDQGLQFLIQYYNGEERAKGNILERFSAQQFPDLHSELNLSSLELGDSALYFCASSVGADTQYFGPGTRLTVL.

In its sample, this clonotype was seen many times. The chain couples TRBV20-1 to TRBJ1-5, with D tentatively TRBD1 (5 bases). The CDR3 has 18 amino acids. Trimming took off 0 bases at V and 0 bases at J, with 18 bases between the two ends. The germline gives CDR1 DFQATT, CDR2 SNEGSKA (reference sequence). The chain's CDR3 is CSARDESKGAGSNQPQHF. CDR3 nucleotides: TGCAGTGCTAGAGACGAGAGCAAAGGGGCCGGTAGCAATCAGCCCCAGCATTTT.

This clonotype came up many times. The J gene is TRBJ2-7, the V gene TRBV5-1; 7 bases match TRBD2. Trimming removed 4 bases from V and 4 bases from J; junction bases left unmatched: 5. The germline CDR1 and CDR2 sequences are SGHRS and YFSETQ. The CDR3 contains 13 residues. CDR3: CASSTGRGYEQYF. In DNA form, the CDR3 reads TGCGCCAGCAGCACGGGGCGGGGGTACGAGCAGTACTTC.

This clonotype was counted at least ten times. V and J are TRBV9 and TRBJ2-1; possibly TRBD2 for D (6 bases). Per germline, CDR1 SGDLS and CDR2 YYNGEE. The CDR3 consists of 13 residues. The V gene lost 2 bases and the J gene lost 7 bases, with 10 bases spanning the gap. CDR3 loop: CASSVPGRNEQFF. CDR3 in DNA: TGTGCCAGCAGCGTTCCAGGGAGGAATGAGCAGTTCTTC.

This clonotype came up many times. This rearrangement joins TRBV20-1 to TRBJ2-1; D might be TRBD1 (6 bases). Trimming removed 2 bases at V and 10 bases at J, with 12 bases between. This CDR3 contains 12 residues. CDR1 and CDR2 from the germline V gene are DFQATT and SNEGSKA (reference sequence). The CDR3 is CSARSGTYEQFF. The DNA for the CDR3 is TGCAGTGCTAGATCCGGGACATACGAGCAGTTCTTC.

This clonotype occurred a few times. The V and J genes are TRBV15 and TRBJ2-3, with 10 bases fitting TRBD2. The CDR3 is 17 residues long. V dropped 0 bases and J dropped 4; count of bases not matched to a gene: 7. In germline, CDR1 is LNHNV, CDR2 YYDKDF (reference sequence). The CDR3 spells CATSREGRLAGADTQYF. In nucleotides, the CDR3 is TGTGCCACCAGCAGAGAAGGGCGGCTAGCGGGAGCAGATACGCAGTATTTT. Drawing the rest from reference TRBV15 and TRBJ2-3, the complete variable domain is DAMVIQNPRYQVTQFGKPVTLSCSQTLNHNVMYWYQQKSSQAPKLLFHYYDKDFNNEADTPDNFQSRRPNTSFCFLDIRSPGLGDTAMYLCATSREGRLAGADTQYFGPGTRLTVL.

There are many counts of this clonotype. A much bigger clone sits one base away, suggesting this may be a read error. The chain uses TRBV7-2 and TRBJ2-3, with no clear D. This CDR3 is built from 13 residues. Germline-derived CDR1 and CDR2 are SGHTA and FQGNSA. The CDR3 coding sequence is TGTGCCAGCCAGGCCCCCCTCACAAATACGCAGTATTTT. This sequence encodes CASQAPLTNTQYF.

This clonotype was picked up many times. This sequence joins TRBV2 and TRBJ2-2; 11 nucleotides align to TRBD2. CDR1 SNHLY and CDR2 FYNNEI come from the germline V gene. This CDR3 contains 16 residues. V was clipped by 7 bases and J by 5 bases; unmatched bases: 9. The CDR3 region has the DNA TGTGCCAGCATTAGTCCGGGACTAGCGGTAACCGGGGAGCTGTTTTTT. Protein: CASISPGLAVTGELFF.

This clonotype was picked up many times. This sequence joins TRBV5-1 and TRBJ2-1; D might be TRBD1 (5 bases). The CDR3 is 16 residues long. Trimming stripped 3 bases from V and 7 bases from J, with 20 bases between. The V gene's germline CDR1 is SGHRS and CDR2 YFSETQ. CDR3 in amino acids: CASSSVEGAKGNEQFF. The CDR3 DNA sequence: TGCGCCAGCAGCTCGGTGGAAGGAGCTAAGGGGAATGAGCAGTTCTTC. Looking up the rest from reference TRBV5-1 and TRBJ2-1 gives the full variable domain: KAGVTQTPRYLIKTRGQQVTLSCSPISGHRSVSWYQQTPGQGLQFLFEYFSETQRNKGNFPGRFSGRQFSNSRSEMNVSTLELGDSALYLCASSSVEGAKGNEQFFGPGTRLTVL.

There are many counts of this clonotype. J is TRBJ1-2 and V is TRBV9; D is unclear. The CDR3 sequence is 12 residues long. Germline V gives CDR1 SGDLS, CDR2 YYNGEE. The V gene lost 3 bases and the J gene lost 8 bases, with 11 bases spanning the gap. The CDR3 loop reads CASSAYAEGYTF. Here the CDR3 DNA reads TGTGCCAGCAGCGCATATGCAGAGGGCTACACCTTC.

In this sample, this clonotype turned up many times. V gene TRBV10-2 combines with J gene TRBJ2-3, with 8 positions matching TRBD2. Per the germline V gene, CDR1 is WSHSY and CDR2 is SAAADI. CDR3 length equals 14 residues. Losses at the gene ends were 9 bases for V and 0 bases for J; bases not matched to a gene: 5. CDR3 nucleotide sequence: TGCGCCAGTGGTAGCGGGATTAGCACAGATACGCAGTATTTT. Its translation: CASGSGISTDTQYF.

The sample holds many counts of this clonotype. The CDR3 is CASSFTDRDSYGYTF. In DNA, the CDR3 is TGCGCCAGCAGCTTTACGGACAGGGACTCCTATGGCTACACCTTC. The rearrangement uses TRBV5-1 and TRBJ1-2; 8 nucleotides agree with TRBD1. Germline assignment: CDR1 SGHRS and CDR2 YFSETQ. This CDR3 region has 15 residues. The J segment lost 4 bases and the V segment lost 2 bases, leaving 7 bases of the junction unmatched.

The chain links TRBV9 to TRBJ2-1, with D uncertain. The CDR3 spans 13 residues. Germline CDR1 reads SGDLS; CDR2 reads YYNGEE. Trimming pared 1 base from V and 10 bases from J, leaving 12 bases between. The CDR3 DNA reads TGTGCCAGCAGCGTACTCACGACCGGGGAGCAGTTCTTC. Amino acid sequence: CASSVLTTGEQFF.

This clonotype was picked up many times. The chain combines TRBV29-1 with TRBJ2-5, with 9 bases lining up with TRBD2. Trimming cost V 5 bases and J 7 bases; bases outside gene matches: 14. This CDR3 has 15 amino acids. Per the germline V gene, CDR1 is SQVTM and CDR2 is ANQGSEA. The CDR3 is CSVIASAGGPLTQYF. The CDR3 DNA is TGCAGCGTTATTGCTTCGGCGGGGGGGCCATTGACCCAGTACTTC.

There are many counts of this clonotype. The J gene is TRBJ2-2, the V gene TRBV2; D call uncertain. The CDR3 length is 10 residues. The ends were cut back, 8 bases at V and 6 bases at J, with 4 bases in the middle. Germline values: CDR1 SNHLY, CDR2 FYNNEI. CDR3 coding DNA: TGTGCCAGCGGGGCCGGGGAGCTGTTTTTT. Residues: CASGAGELFF.

This clonotype has at least ten counts. The J gene is TRBJ2-1, the V gene TRBV5-1, with 8 nucleotides matching TRBD2. The V gene end was trimmed by 4 bases and the J gene end by 0 bases; junction bases not matched to a gene: 6. The CDR3 contains 16 residues. CDR1 is SGHRS and CDR2 is YFSETQ in the germline V gene. The CDR3 DNA reads TGCGCCAGCAGCAGCCGCAGCGGGAGCTCCTACAATGAGCAGTTCTTC. Protein sequence: CASSSRSGSSYNEQFF. The entire variable domain, with the rest obtained from reference TRBV5-1 and TRBJ2-1, is as follows: KAGVTQTPRYLIKTRGQQVTLSCSPISGHRSVSWYQQTPGQGLQFLFEYFSETQRNKGNFPGRFSGRQFSNSRSEMNVSTLELGDSALYLCASSSRSGSSYNEQFFGPGTRLTVL.

The sample holds many counts of this clonotype. The chain recombines TRBV2 with TRBJ2-7, with a weak D call TRBD2 (5 bases). The length of the CDR3 is 13 residues. CDR1 and CDR2 (germline): SNHLY, FYNNEI. V dropped 10 bases and J dropped 7 bases, with 20 bases sitting between them. Written as DNA, the CDR3 is TGTGCCATAACGAGGGAGACGAGTCGGGAGCAGTACTTC. Translated: CAITRETSREQYF.

The chain couples TRBV10-3 to TRBJ1-1, with 8 bases lining up with TRBD1. Trimming removed 3 bases from V and 3 bases from J; junction bases left unmatched: 9. CDR1 is ENHRY and CDR2 is SYGVKD in the germline V gene. The CDR3 contains 16 residues. In nucleotides, the CDR3 is TGTGCCATCAGTGACAGGGGGCTAAAGGGGGACACTGAAGCTTTCTTT. This encodes CAISDRGLKGDTEAFF.

This clonotype has at least ten counts. The V and J genes are TRBV5-1 and TRBJ2-3; D is possibly TRBD2 (6 bases). CDR1 and CDR2 from the germline V gene are SGHRS and YFSETQ. The CDR3 is 16 residues long. V was shortened by 2 bases and J by 2 bases, with 15 bases between the two germline ends. Here the CDR3 reads CASSLGGAFLTDTQYF. As DNA, the CDR3 is TGCGCCAGCAGCTTAGGAGGGGCGTTCCTCACAGATACGCAGTATTTT.

This clonotype has a count of ten or more. Here the CDR3 DNA reads TGTGCCAGCAGTCCCCGGACAGGGACGATTACAGATACGCAGTATTTT. It specifies CASSPRTGTITDTQYF. The V call is TRBV28, the J call TRBJ2-3; TRBD1 agrees at 8 bases. This CDR3 has 16 amino acids. J was trimmed by 3 bases and V by 5 bases; bases with no gene match: 10. Per germline, CDR1 MDHEN and CDR2 SYDVKM.

This clonotype was detected ten times or more. The chain uses TRBV12-3 or TRBV12-4 and TRBJ2-1; the D is unclear. The CDR3 is 13 amino acids. V dropped 7 bases and J dropped 4 bases, with 11 bases sitting between them. DNA of the CDR3: TGTGCCAGCACCCCTGGGCCTTACAATGAGCAGTTCTTC. It is translated as CASTPGPYNEQFF.

This clonotype was counted at least ten times. V gene TRBV7-9 combines with J gene TRBJ1-3; TRBD1 might be the D (6 bases). Germline lookup yields CDR1 SEHNR and CDR2 FQNEAQ (reference sequence). The germline V and J ends were trimmed by 4 bases and 0 bases, with 22 bases remaining between them. There are 19 residues in the CDR3. The CDR3 DNA sequence: TGTGCCAGCAGCTCCACAGTACAGGGAAGGGGTCTCTCTGGAAACACCATATATTTT. It encodes CASSSTVQGRGLSGNTIYF.

This clonotype showed up many times. The V call is TRBV2, the J call TRBJ2-3; 7 positions agree with TRBD1. The CDR3 extends over 12 amino acids. Germline V lookup: CDR1 SNHLY, CDR2 FYNNEI. The V gene end was trimmed by 8 bases and the J gene end by 7 bases; junction bases not matched to a gene: 6. CDR3: CASENRGNTQYF. Written as DNA, the CDR3 is TGTGCCAGCGAGAACAGGGGTAATACGCAGTATTTT.